Shown below are 2 T cell receptor beta chains from a single sample sequenced in a study of CD8+CD57+ T cells in acquired aplastic anemia. Genomic DNA, serving as template, underwent TCR beta VDJ and CDR3 profiling. One entry per CDR3 protein, called by TCRdb with MiXCR from the reads. Here the sample spans over 150,000 distinct CDR3 sequences, approximately 49% being singletons. Sequences were obtained from sorted CD4+, CD8+, or CD8+CD57+ T cells (not recorded which) from PBMCs. These receptors all come from a human donor in good health, serving as a control.

The genes are TRBV7-2 and TRBJ2-7, with D possibly being TRBD2 (6 bases). Trimming cost V 4 bases and J 7 bases, with 11 bases left between them. This CDR3 has 12 residues. Germline V CDR1 and CDR2: SGHTA, FQGNSA. DNA for the CDR3: TGTGCCAGCAGCTCCGACGGGGGAGAGCAGTACGTC. Translation gives CASSSDGGEQYV.

This clonotype came up once. V gene TRBV25-1 combines with J gene TRBJ2-3; a weak D match, TRBD1 (6 bases). The CDR3 loop spans 14 amino acids. From germline, CDR1 is MGHDK and CDR2 SYGVNS. V lost 3 bases to trimming and J lost 2 bases, with 9 bases between them. The CDR3, as DNA: TGTGCCAGCAGTGATGGGACATACACAGATACGCAGTATTTT. It yields the protein CASSDGTYTDTQYF. The variable domain in full, completed from reference TRBV25-1 and TRBJ2-3, reads EADIYQTPRYLVIGTGKKITLECSQTMGHDKMYWYQQDPGMELHLIHYSYGVNSTEKGDLSSESTVSRIRTEHFPLTLESARPSHTSQYLCASSDGTYTDTQYFGPGTRLTVL.